Sequencing of this T cell receptor beta chain was carried out in a study of blood T cell repertoires in COVID-19. Under the authors' procedure: Estimation of nucleated cell counts was performed using reference gene primer amplification. Assay used: immunoSEQ multiplex PCR; TCRdb lists only in-frame clones, some missing. The V and J calls and the clone size are those of that table, but D and trimming were determined from the DNA. The sample records more than 40,000 clones, about 88% being singletons. Trimming took 4 bases from V and 0 from J, leaving 19 bases between them. Germline-derived CDR1 and CDR2 are SEHNR and FQNEAQ (reference sequence). The CDR3 covers 19 residues. Everyone who took part was roughly 18 to 89 years old, and they came from about two dozen US areas.

The V gene is TRBV7-9, the J gene TRBJ2-6, with a tentative D call TRBD1 (6 bases). The sequenced material came from PBMCs or T cells enriched from blood (not recorded which). The clonotype was recovered from a woman aged 45-65 years who had recovered from COVID-19. In nucleotides, the CDR3 is TGTGCCAGCAGCTCCCTCCGACAGGTCCTCCTCTCTGGGGCCAACGTCCTGACTTTC. Translation: CASSSLRQVLLSGANVLTF.